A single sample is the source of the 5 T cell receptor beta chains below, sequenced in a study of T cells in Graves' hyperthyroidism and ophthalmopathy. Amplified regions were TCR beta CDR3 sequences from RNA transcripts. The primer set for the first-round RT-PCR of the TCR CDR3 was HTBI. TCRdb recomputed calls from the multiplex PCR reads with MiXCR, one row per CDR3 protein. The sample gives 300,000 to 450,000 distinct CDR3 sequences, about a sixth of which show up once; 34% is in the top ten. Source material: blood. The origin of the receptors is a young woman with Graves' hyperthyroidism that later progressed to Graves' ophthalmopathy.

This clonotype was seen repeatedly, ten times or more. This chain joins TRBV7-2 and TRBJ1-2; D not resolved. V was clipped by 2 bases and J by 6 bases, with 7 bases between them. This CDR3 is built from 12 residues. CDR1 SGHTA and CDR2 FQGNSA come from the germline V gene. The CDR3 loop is CASSLLGHGYTF. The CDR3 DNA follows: TGTGCCAGCAGCTTATTGGGCCATGGCTACACCTTC. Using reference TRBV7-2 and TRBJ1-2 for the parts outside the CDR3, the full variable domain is GAGVSQSPSNKVTEKGKDVELRCDPISGHTALYWYRQSLGQGLEFLIYFQGNSAPDKSGLPSDRFSAERTGGSVSTLTIQRTQQEDSAVYLCASSLLGHGYTFGSGTRLTVV.

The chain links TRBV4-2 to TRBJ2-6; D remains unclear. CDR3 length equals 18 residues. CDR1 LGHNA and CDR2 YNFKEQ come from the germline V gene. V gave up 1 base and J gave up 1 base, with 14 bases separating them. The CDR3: CASSQGREEESGANVLTF. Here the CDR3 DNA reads TGTGCCAGCAGCCAAGGCCGAGAGGAAGAGTCTGGGGCCAACGTCCTGACTTTC.

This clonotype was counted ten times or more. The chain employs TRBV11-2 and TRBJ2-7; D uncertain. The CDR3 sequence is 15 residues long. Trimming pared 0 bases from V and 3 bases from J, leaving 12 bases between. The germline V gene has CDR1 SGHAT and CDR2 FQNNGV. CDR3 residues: CASSLERPNYYEQYF. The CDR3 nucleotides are TGTGCCAGCAGCTTAGAGCGGCCAAACTACTACGAGCAGTACTTC.

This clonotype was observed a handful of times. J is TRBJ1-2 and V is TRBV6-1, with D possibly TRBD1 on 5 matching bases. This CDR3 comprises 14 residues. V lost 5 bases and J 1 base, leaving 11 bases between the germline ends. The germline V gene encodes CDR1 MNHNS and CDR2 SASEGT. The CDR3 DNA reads TGTGCCAGCAGTCGGGGGGAAGTTAACTATGGCTACACCTTC. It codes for CASSRGEVNYGYTF.

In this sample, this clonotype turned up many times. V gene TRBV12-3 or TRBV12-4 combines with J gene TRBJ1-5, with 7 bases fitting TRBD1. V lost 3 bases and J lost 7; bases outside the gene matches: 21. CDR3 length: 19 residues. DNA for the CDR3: TGTGCCAGCAGTTTGGGATGGATTAAGGGGACAGCCGGGGGACAGCCCCAGCATTTT. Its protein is CASSLGWIKGTAGGQPQHF.